The clone carrying this TCR beta chain has a handful of counts. Its antigen is as yet unknown. This entry comes from a study of beta chain features in type 1 diabetes. Study results and limitations: Among type 1 diabetes patients, VDJ junctions had fewer insertions and more deletions.

Reverse transcribing all isolated RNA meant expressed TCRB transcripts were sequenced. Sequencing was performed with immunoSEQ multiplex PCR; in TCRdb, only in-frame clones are kept and a portion is missing. This table has 430,000 or so clones, over 9.5% appearing once. CDR3 length: 13 residues. Germline CDR1 and CDR2: SGHDN and FVKESK. Trimming left V 1 base short and J 4 bases short, with 5 bases between. The source material was naive CD4+ T cells from blood. V usage is TRBV14 and J usage is TRBJ1-3; D is unresolved. This sequence was found in a woman between 18 and 29 years old in good health. This chain's CDR3 is CASSQGLGNTIYF. Here the CDR3 DNA reads TGTGCCAGCAGCCAAGGGTTGGGAAACACCATATATTTT.